These T cell receptor beta chains were read from a single sample in a study of T cell clonotyping in hematopoietic cell transplantation. TCRdb's copy holds only in-frame clones and misses some; the assay was immunoSEQ multiplex PCR. The repertoire consists of about 29,000 clones, with approximately 80% occurring once and the leading ten covering 6.8%. The material was peripheral blood mononuclear cells, obtained before stem cell transplant. Receptors were obtained from a woman aged 30 to 39 with chronic myeloid leukemia. Some clones in this sample may be carry-over from other donors' samples. Both conserved end residues are part of each CDR3. D genes are given only for firm matches.

TRBJ2-7,17,TRBV5-6,TRBD2,TGTGCCAGCAGCTGGGGACCCTTGACTAGCGGGGGCTACGAGCAGTACTTC,CASSWGPLTSGGYEQYF
TRBJ1-5,15,TRBV6-1,TRBD1,TGTGCCAGCACCTCGTTGCCAGGGGGCCGTCAGCCCCAGCATTTT,CASTSLPGGRQPQHF
TRBJ1-2,13,TRBV25-1,NA,TGTGCCAGCAGTGTAACAGCCCACTATGGCTACACCTTC,CASSVTAHYGYTF
TRBJ2-7,16,TRBV2,NA,TGTGCCAGCTTCAACCTGGGGGGCGAGCGGTCCTACGAGCAGTACTTC,CASFNLGGERSYEQYF
TRBJ1-2,11,TRBV20-1,NA,TGCAGTGCTAGGCAGGGCTATGGCTACACCTTC,CSARQGYGYTF
TRBJ1-5,16,TRBV5-5,TRBD1,TGTGCCAGCAGCCCTGGGACAGCTCTTAGCAATCAGCCCCAGCATTTT,CASSPGTALSNQPQHF
TRBJ1-3,14,TRBV6-1,NA,TGTGCCAGCAGTGATGGGTCTCTCGGAAACACCATATATTTT,CASSDGSLGNTIYF
TRBJ1-2,13,TRBV28,TRBD1,TGTGCCAGCAGTTTTGGACAGGGGAGGGGCTACACCTTC,CASSFGQGRGYTF
TRBJ2-1,16,TRBV28,TRBD2,TGTGCCAGCAGTTTTAATGGCGGGGGTTCCTACAATGAGCAGTTCTTC,CASSFNGGGSYNEQFF
TRBJ2-5,14,TRBV5-1,NA,TGCGCCAGCAGCGGATGGGATTCCCAAGAGACCCAGTACTTC,CASSGWDSQETQYF
TRBJ2-1,15,TRBV2,NA,TGTGCCACCGCTACCTGGGACAACTCCTACAATGAGCAGTTCTTC,CATATWDNSYNEQFF
TRBJ1-2,13,TRBV2,NA,TGTGCCAGCAGTGAAGGGTCTTCGCTGGGCTACACCTTC,CASSEGSSLGYTF
TRBJ1-2,13,TRBV19,TRBD1,TGTGCCAGCTTGTACAGGGGAGGCTATGGCTACACCTTC,CASLYRGGYGYTF
TRBJ1-2,14,TRBV11-2,NA,TGTGCCAGCAGCTCGCAAACAGGGAAGTATGGCTACACCTTC,CASSSQTGKYGYTF